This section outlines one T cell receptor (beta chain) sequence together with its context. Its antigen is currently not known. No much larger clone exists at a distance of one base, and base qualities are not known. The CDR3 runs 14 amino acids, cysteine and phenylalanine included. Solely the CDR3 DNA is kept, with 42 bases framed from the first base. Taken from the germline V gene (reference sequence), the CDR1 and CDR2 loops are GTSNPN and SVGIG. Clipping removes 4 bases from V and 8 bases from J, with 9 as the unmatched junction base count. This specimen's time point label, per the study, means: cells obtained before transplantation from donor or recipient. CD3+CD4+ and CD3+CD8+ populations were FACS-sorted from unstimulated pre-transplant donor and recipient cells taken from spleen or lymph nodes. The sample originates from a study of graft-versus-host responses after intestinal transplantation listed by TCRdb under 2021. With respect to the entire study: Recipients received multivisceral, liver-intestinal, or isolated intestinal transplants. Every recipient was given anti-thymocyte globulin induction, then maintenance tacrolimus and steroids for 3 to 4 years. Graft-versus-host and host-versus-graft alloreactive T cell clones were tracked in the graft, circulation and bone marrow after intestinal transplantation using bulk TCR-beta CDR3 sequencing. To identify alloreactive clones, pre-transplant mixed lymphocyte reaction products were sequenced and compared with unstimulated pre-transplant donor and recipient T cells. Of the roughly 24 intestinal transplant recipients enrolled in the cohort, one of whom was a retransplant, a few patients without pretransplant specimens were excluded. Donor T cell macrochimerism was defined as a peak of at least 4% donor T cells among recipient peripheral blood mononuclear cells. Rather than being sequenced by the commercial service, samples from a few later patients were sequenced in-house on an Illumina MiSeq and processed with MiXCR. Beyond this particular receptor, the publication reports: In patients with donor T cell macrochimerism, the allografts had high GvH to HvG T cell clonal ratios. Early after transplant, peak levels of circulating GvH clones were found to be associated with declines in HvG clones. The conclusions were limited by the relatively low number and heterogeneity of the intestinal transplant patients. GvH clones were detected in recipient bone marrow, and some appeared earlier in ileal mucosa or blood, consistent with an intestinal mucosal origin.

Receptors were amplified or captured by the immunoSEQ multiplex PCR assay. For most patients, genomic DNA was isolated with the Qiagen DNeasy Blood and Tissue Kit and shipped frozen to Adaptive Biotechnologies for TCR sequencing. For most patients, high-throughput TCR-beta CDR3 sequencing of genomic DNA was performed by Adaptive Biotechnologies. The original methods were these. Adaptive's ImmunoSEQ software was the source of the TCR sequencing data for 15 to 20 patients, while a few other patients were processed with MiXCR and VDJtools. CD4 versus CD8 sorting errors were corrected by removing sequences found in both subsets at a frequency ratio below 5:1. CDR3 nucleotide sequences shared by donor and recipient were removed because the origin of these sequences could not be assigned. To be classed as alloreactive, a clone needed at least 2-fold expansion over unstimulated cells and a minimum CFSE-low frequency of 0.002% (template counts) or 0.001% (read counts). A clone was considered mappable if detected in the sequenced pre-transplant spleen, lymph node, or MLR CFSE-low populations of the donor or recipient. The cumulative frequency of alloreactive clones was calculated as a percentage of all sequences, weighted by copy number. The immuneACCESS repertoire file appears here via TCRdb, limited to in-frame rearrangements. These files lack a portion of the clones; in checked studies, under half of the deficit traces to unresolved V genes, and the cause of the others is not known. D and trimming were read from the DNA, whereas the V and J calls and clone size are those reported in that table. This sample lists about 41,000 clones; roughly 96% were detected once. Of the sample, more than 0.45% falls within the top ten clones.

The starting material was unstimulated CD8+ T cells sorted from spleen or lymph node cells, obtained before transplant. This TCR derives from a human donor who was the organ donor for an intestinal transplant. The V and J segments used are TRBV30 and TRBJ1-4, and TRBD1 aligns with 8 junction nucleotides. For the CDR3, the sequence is CAWTGGASIEKLFF. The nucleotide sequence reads TGTGCCTGGACAGGGGGCGCGAGTATAGAAAAACTGTTTTTT.